The present entry profiles one T cell receptor (beta chain) with its context. Its target is not known. TCRdb's copy holds only in-frame clones and misses some; the assay was immunoSEQ multiplex PCR. Of about 410,000 clones in the sample, about 92% were seen once. Trimming removed 4 bases at V and 3 bases at J, with 18 bases between. This CDR3 contains 15 residues. CDR1 SQVTM and CDR2 ANQGSEA come from the germline V gene. The data were obtained in a study of Ad26.COV2.S vaccination and SARS-CoV-2 variants. Study-wide background: Donor was one of the participants in the Ad26.COV2.S arm of the COV1001 trial. By the intramuscular route, Ad26.COV2.S was given once, or twice 56 days apart.

Indicated treatment: around 19 received Ad26.COV2.S at low or high dose, single or two shots; a few received placebo; per-sample allocation not given. Vaccine and placebo recipients were sampled on day 63 after the first injection. The individual, an adult aged 18-55 years, was a donor in Boston. Findings and caveats of the study: Total T cell responses, in the TCR breadth and depth analyses, may have been underestimated.

The sequences come from peripheral blood, collected in a trial of Ad26.COV2.S vaccine versus placebo. V gene TRBV29-1 combines with J gene TRBJ1-2; D perhaps matches TRBD1 (5 bases). The receptor was isolated from a person aged 18-60 years who received the Ad26.COV2.S COVID-19 vaccine or a placebo. This CDR3 is CSVGAYRTRDYGYTF. The DNA of the CDR3 is TGCAGCGTTGGGGCATACAGGACTAGGGACTATGGCTACACCTTC.